Only one count was recorded for the clone carrying this T cell receptor (beta chain). The CDR3 loop spans 15 amino acids. Losses at the gene ends were 4 bases for V and 2 bases for J; bases not matched to a gene: 7. Germline V gene sequence: CDR1 KGHDR, CDR2 SFDVKD. Source study methods: Scientists estimated how many nucleated cells there were by amplifying reference gene primers. Using immunoSEQ multiplex PCR, the repertoire was profiled, and TCRdb retains in-frame clones only, with some absent. Clone size and V and J calls were adopted from that table, with D and trimming inferred from the DNA. The sample records some 80,000 clones, roughly 90% being singletons. This sample is drawn from a study of blood T cell repertoires in COVID-19. Study information: The United States, Italy and Spain provided the acute and convalescent COVID-19 samples. The analysed material was cDNA or gDNA that came from T cells, B-cell-depleted T cells, or PBMCs.

The sample consisted of peripheral blood. V usage is TRBV24-1 and J usage is TRBJ2-7, with 7 bases lining up with TRBD1. The TCR comes from a human donor in a cohort sampled during active COVID-19. The CDR3 here is CATSDTRGLTYEQYF. CDR3 coding DNA: TGTGCCACCAGTGACACTAGGGGGCTTACCTACGAGCAGTACTTC.